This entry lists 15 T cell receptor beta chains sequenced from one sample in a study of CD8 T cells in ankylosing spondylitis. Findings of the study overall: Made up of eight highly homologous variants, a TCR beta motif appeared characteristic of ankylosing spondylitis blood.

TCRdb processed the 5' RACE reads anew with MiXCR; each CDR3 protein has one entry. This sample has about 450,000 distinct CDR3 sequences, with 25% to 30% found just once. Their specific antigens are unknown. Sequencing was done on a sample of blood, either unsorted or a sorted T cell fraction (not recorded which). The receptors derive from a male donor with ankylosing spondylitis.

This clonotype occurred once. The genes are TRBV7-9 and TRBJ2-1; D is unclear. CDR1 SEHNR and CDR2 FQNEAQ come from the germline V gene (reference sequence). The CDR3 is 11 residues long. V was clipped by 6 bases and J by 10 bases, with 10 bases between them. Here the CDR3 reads CASRIASEQFF. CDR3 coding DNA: TGTGCCAGCAGAATCGCGAGCGAGCAGTTCTTC.

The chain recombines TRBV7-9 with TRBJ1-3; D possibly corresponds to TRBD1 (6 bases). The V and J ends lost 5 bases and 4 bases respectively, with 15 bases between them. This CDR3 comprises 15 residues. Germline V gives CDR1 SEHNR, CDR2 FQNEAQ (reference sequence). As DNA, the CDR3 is TGTGCCAGCAGCCATCGGGACATGTCCGGAAACACCATATATTTT. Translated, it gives CASSHRDMSGNTIYF.

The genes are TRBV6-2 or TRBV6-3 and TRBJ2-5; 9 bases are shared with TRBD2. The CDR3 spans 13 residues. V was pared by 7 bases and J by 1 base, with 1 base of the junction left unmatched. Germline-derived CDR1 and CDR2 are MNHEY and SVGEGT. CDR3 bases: TGTGCCAGCAAGACTAGCGGCCAAGAGACCCAGTACTTC. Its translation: CASKTSGQETQYF.

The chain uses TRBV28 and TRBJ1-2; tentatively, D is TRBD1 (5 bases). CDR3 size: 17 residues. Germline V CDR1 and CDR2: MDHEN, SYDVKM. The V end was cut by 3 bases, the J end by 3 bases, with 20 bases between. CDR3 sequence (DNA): TGTGCCAGCAGTTTGGGGGGAGGCAGTCTTAGCTACTATGGCTACACCTTC. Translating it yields CASSLGGGSLSYYGYTF.

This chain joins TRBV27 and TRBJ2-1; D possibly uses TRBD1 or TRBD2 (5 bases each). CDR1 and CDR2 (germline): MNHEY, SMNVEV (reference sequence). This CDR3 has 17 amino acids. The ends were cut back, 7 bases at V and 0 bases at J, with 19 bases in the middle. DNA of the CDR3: TGTGCCAGCACCCAGAATCGGGACGGGGCCTCCTACAATGAGCAGTTCTTC. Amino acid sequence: CASTQNRDGASYNEQFF.

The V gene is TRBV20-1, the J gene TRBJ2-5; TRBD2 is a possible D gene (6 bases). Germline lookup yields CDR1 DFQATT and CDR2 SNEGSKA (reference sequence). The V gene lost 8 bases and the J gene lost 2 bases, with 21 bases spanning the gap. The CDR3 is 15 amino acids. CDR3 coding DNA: TGCAGTCCAAAATCGCCGGGACTTAGACAAGAGACCCAGTACTTC. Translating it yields CSPKSPGLRQETQYF.

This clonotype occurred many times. The CDR3: CASSKAGVSTGELFF. In DNA form, the CDR3 reads TGTGCCAGCAGTAAGGCGGGAGTGAGCACCGGGGAGCTGTTTTTT. V gene TRBV6-1 combines with J gene TRBJ2-2, with 7 bases matching TRBD2. CDR3 size: 15 residues. V was clipped by 5 bases and J by 4 bases; unmatched bases: 7. Germline CDR1 and CDR2: MNHNS and SASEGT.

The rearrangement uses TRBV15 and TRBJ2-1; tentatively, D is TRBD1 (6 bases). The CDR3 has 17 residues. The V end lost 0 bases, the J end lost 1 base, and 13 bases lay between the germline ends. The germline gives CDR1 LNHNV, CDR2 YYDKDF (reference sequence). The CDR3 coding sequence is TGTGCCACCAGCAGAGACCCCAGGGGCGATTCCTACAATGAGCAGTTCTTC. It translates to CATSRDPRGDSYNEQFF.

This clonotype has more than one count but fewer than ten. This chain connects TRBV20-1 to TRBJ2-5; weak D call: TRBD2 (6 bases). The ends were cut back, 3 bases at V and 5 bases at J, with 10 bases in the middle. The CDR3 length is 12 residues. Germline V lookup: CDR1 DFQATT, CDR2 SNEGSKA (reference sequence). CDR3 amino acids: CSASTGVETQYF. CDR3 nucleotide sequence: TGCAGTGCTAGTACGGGAGTCGAGACCCAGTACTTC.

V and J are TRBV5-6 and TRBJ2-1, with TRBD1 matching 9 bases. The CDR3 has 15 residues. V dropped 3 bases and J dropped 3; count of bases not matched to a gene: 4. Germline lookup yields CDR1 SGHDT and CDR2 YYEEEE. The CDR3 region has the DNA TGTGCCAGCAGCTGGGGGGACAGGGTCTACAATGAGCAGTTCTTC. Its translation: CASSWGDRVYNEQFF.

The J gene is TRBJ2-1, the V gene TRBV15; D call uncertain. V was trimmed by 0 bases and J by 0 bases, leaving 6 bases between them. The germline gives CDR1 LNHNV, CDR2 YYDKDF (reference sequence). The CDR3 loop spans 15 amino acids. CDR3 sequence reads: CATSRDQASYNEQFF. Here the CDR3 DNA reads TGTGCCACCAGCAGAGATCAGGCCTCCTACAATGAGCAGTTCTTC.

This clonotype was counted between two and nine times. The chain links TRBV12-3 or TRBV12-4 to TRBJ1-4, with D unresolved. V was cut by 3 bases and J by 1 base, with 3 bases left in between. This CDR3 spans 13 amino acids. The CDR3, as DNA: TGTGCCAGCAGTTTTGGAACTAATGAAAAACTGTTTTTT. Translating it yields CASSFGTNEKLFF.

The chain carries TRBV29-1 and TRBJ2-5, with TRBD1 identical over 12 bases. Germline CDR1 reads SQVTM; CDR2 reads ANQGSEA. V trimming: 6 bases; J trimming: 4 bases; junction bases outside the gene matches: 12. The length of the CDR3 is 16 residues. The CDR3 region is CSVPGQGAGGGETQYF. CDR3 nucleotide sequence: TGCAGCGTGCCGGGACAGGGGGCAGGAGGAGGAGAGACCCAGTACTTC. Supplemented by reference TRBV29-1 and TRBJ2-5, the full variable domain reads SAVISQKPSRDICQRGTSLTIQCQVDSQVTMMFWYRQQPGQSLTLIATANQGSEATYESGFVIDKFPISRPNLTFSTLTVSNMSPEDSSIYLCSVPGQGAGGGETQYFGPGTRLLVL.

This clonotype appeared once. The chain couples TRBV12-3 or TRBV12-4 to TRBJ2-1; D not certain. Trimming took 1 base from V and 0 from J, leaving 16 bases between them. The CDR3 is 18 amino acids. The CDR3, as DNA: TGTGCCAGCAGTTTAGAAAGGTTCGCCGGAAGCTCCTACAATGAGCAGTTCTTC. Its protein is CASSLERFAGSSYNEQFF.

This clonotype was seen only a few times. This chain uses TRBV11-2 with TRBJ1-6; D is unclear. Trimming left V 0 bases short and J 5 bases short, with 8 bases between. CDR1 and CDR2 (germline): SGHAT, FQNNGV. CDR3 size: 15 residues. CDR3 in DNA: TGTGCCAGCAGCTTAGAGAGGGTTCATAATTCACCCCTCCACTTT. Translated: CASSLERVHNSPLHF.